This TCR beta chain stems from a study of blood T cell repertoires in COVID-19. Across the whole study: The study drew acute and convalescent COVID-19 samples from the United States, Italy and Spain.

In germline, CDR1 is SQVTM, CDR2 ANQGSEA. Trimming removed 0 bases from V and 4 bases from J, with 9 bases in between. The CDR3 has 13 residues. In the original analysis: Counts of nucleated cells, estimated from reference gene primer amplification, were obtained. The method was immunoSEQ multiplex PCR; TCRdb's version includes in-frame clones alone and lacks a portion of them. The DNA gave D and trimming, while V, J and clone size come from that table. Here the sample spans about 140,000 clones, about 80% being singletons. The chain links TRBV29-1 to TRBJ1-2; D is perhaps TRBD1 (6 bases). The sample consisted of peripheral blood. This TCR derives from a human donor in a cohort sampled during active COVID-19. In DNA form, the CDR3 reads TGCAGCGTTGAAGATCGGACAGCCTATGGCTACACCTTC. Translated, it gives CSVEDRTAYGYTF. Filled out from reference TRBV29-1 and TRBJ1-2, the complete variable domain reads SAVISQKPSRDICQRGTSLTIQCQVDSQVTMMFWYRQQPGQSLTLIATANQGSEATYESGFVIDKFPISRPNLTFSTLTVSNMSPEDSSIYLCSVEDRTAYGYTFGSGTRLTVV.